This passage covers 14 T cell receptor beta chains from one sample sequenced in a study of CD8 T cells in Susac syndrome (dated by TCRdb to the late 2010s). Libraries were built with the immunoSEQ multiplex PCR assay. RNA was extracted using the RNeasy kit, and roughly 0.45 to 1 microgram was reverse transcribed with random hexamers. TCRdb itself trimmed the public reads at Q25 with fastp, ran MiXCR and retained productive beta chains. CDR3 protein sequences are deduplicated, and each keeps its most common genes and DNA. In all, the sample holds 75,000 to 95,000 distinct CDR3 sequences, and around 95% of those were seen once. The top ten constitute 0.45% to 0.5% of the sample. The sample was CD8+ T cells from PBMCs. Receptor source: a human donor with Susac syndrome.

This rearrangement joins TRBV28 to TRBJ2-7, with D perhaps TRBD2 (6 bases). From germline, CDR1 is MDHEN and CDR2 SYDVKM. V gave up 3 bases and J gave up 0 bases, with 12 bases separating them. This CDR3 spans 15 amino acids. CDR3 in amino acids: CASSFRGGTSYEQYF. In DNA form, the CDR3 reads TGTGCCAGCAGTTTTCGGGGCGGGACCTCCTACGAGCAGTACTTC.

This chain joins TRBV3-1 and TRBJ2-5; 10 bases are shared with TRBD2. V lost 1 base, J lost 3 bases, and 2 bases stayed unmatched. The CDR3 totals 15 residues. Germline loops: CDR1 LGHDT, CDR2 YNNKEL (reference sequence). CDR3 sequence reads: CASSQGSGREETQYF. CDR3 coding DNA: TGTGCCAGCAGCCAAGGAAGCGGGAGGGAAGAGACCCAGTACTTC.

The gene calls are TRBV9 and TRBJ2-6; possibly TRBD1 for D (5 bases). The CDR3 is 17 residues long. Per germline, CDR1 SGDLS and CDR2 YYNGEE. V was cut by 3 bases and J by 0 bases, with 13 bases left in between. Written as DNA, the CDR3 is TGTGCCAGCAGCGACCAGGGTGGAAGCTCTGGGGCCAACGTCCTGACTTTC. Protein product: CASSDQGGSSGANVLTF.

The chain joins TRBV5-4 to TRBJ1-1, with TRBD1 as a possible D gene (6 bases). This CDR3 is built from 17 residues. Per the germline V gene, CDR1 is SGHNT and CDR2 is YYREEE (reference sequence). Trimming cost V 0 bases and J 2 bases, with 17 bases left between them. CDR3 loop: CASSLAGWAGANTEAFF. Written as DNA, the CDR3 is TGTGCCAGCAGCTTGGCCGGTTGGGCAGGGGCCAACACTGAAGCTTTCTTT.

This chain links TRBV29-1 with TRBJ1-1; 7 bases are shared with TRBD1. Germline-derived CDR1 and CDR2 are SQVTM and ANQGSEA. CDR3 length: 13 residues. V gave up 7 bases and J gave up 1 base; unmatched junction bases: 6. In DNA, the CDR3 is TGCAGCGACCTGACAGGGACGAACACTGAAGCTTTCTTT. It is translated as CSDLTGTNTEAFF.

The chain uses TRBV30 and TRBJ2-7; no firm D call. Germline lookup yields CDR1 GTSNPN and CDR2 SVGIG (reference sequence). The V end lost 3 bases, the J end lost 6 bases, and 12 bases lay between the germline ends. The CDR3 is made up of 12 amino acids. The CDR3 protein is CAWRGQRSEQYF. As DNA, the CDR3 is TGTGCCTGGAGAGGGCAGAGAAGCGAGCAGTACTTC.

The chain is built from TRBV20-1 and TRBJ2-7, with 9 positions matching TRBD1. Germline V lookup: CDR1 DFQATT, CDR2 SNEGSKA (reference sequence). The CDR3 length is 16 residues. Unmatched junction bases numbered 9, after V lost 0 bases and J lost 3 bases. CDR3 region: CSARDGSTGGDYEQYF. The CDR3 DNA reads as TGCAGTGCTAGAGATGGGTCGACAGGGGGGGACTACGAGCAGTACTTC.

This clonotype was recorded only once. The chain is built from TRBV27 and TRBJ2-2, with D uncertain. Trimming took 1 base from V and 6 from J, leaving 6 bases between them. Looked up from germline, CDR1 is MNHEY and CDR2 is SMNVEV (reference sequence). This CDR3 contains 13 residues. The CDR3 DNA sequence: TGTGCCAGCAGTTTATATGTTGCCGGGGAGCTGTTTTTT. Residues: CASSLYVAGELFF.

This rearrangement joins TRBV20-1 to TRBJ2-7, with D unclear. The V end lost 2 bases, the J end lost 6 bases, and 8 bases lay between the germline ends. This CDR3 is built from 11 residues. Germline V gene sequence: CDR1 DFQATT, CDR2 SNEGSKA (reference sequence). The CDR3 DNA reads as TGCAGTGCTAGACTTAGTAGCGAGCAGTACTTC. Its translation is CSARLSSEQYF.

The chain links TRBV15 to TRBJ2-1, with unresolved D. This CDR3 is 18 amino acids long. Per germline, CDR1 LNHNV and CDR2 YYDKDF (reference sequence). V gave up 2 bases and J gave up 0 bases, with 17 bases separating them. As DNA, the CDR3 is TGTGCCACCAGCAGATCCCGGAGCGAGGAGAGCTCCTACAATGAGCAGTTCTTC. Its translation is CATSRSRSEESSYNEQFF.

This rearrangement joins TRBV7-2 to TRBJ2-1; no definite D call. Germline loops: CDR1 SGHTA, CDR2 FQGNSA. The CDR3 has 12 amino acids. V was cut by 2 bases and J by 8 bases, with 7 bases left in between. The CDR3 DNA follows: TGTGCCAGCAGCTTATTTCGGGATGAGCAGTTCTTC. It translates to CASSLFRDEQFF.

V gene TRBV19 combines with J gene TRBJ2-1, with 10 bases matching TRBD2. The CDR3 has 15 amino acids. The V and J ends lost 5 bases and 3 bases, in that order; junction bases with no gene match: 4. Germline loops: CDR1 LNHDA, CDR2 SQIVND (reference sequence). In nucleotides, the CDR3 is TGTGCCAGTAGTGTGCTAGCGGGGGTCTACAATGAGCAGTTCTTC. Encoded protein: CASSVLAGVYNEQFF.

V gene TRBV7-8 combines with J gene TRBJ2-7; 10 bases map to TRBD2. V was pared by 2 bases and J by 2 bases, with 12 bases of the junction left unmatched. The CDR3 is 18 amino acids. Germline CDR1 and CDR2: SGHVS and FQNEAQ. The CDR3 reads CASSLTLPSGSPPYEQYF. DNA for the CDR3: TGTGCCAGCAGCTTAACGTTGCCTAGCGGGAGCCCTCCCTACGAGCAGTACTTC.

This rearrangement joins TRBV9 to TRBJ2-1; D is unclear. Trimming shortened V by 0 bases and J by 2 bases, and 9 bases separated the two germline ends. The CDR3 consists of 15 residues. CDR1 SGDLS and CDR2 YYNGEE come from the germline V gene. Here the CDR3 reads CASSVAESTYNEQFF. CDR3 coding DNA: TGTGCCAGCAGCGTAGCGGAGTCAACCTACAATGAGCAGTTCTTC.